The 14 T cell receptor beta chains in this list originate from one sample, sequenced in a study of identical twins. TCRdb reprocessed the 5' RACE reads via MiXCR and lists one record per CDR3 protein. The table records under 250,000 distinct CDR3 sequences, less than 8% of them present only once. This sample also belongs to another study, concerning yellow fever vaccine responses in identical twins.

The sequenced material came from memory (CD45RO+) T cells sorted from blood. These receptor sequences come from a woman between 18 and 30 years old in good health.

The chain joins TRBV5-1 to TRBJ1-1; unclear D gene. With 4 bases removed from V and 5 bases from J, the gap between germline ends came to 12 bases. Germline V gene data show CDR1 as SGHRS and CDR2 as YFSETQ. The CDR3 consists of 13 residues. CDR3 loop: CASSPSGYTEAFF. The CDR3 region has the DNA TGCGCCAGCAGCCCGAGCGGATATACTGAAGCTTTCTTT.

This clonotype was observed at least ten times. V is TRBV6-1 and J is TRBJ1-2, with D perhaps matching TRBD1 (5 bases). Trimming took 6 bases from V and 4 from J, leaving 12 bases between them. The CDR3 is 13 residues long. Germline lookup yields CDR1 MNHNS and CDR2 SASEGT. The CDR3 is CASSAGAGYGYTF. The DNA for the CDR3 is TGTGCCAGCAGCGCCGGGGCCGGCTATGGCTACACCTTC.

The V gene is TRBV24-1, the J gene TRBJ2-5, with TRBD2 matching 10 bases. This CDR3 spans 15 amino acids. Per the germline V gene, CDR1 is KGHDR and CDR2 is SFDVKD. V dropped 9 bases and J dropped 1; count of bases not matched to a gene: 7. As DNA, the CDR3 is TGTGCCACCGGAACTAGCGGGACCCGCCAAGAGACCCAGTACTTC. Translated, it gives CATGTSGTRQETQYF.

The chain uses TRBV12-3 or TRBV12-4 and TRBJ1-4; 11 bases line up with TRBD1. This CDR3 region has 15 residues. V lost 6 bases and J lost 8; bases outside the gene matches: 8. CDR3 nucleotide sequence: TGTGCCAGCAGAACACTTGGACAGGGGGCGGAAAAACTGTTTTTT. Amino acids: CASRTLGQGAEKLFF.

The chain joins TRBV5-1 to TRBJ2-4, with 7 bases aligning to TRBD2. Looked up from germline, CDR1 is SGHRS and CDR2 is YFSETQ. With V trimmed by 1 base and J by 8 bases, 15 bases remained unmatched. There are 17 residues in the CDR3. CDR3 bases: TGCGCCAGCAGCTTGTGGGGTAGCGGGTCTCCAAGGGACATTCAGTACTTC. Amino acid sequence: CASSLWGSGSPRDIQYF. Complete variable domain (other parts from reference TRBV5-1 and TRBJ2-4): KAGVTQTPRYLIKTRGQQVTLSCSPISGHRSVSWYQQTPGQGLQFLFEYFSETQRNKGNFPGRFSGRQFSNSRSEMNVSTLELGDSALYLCASSLWGSGSPRDIQYFGAGTRLSVL.

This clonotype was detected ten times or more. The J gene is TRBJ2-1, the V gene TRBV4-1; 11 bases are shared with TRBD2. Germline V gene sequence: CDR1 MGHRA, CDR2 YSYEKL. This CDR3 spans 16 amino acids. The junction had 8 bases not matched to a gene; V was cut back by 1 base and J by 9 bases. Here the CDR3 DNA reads TGCGCCAGCAGCCAAGTCACTAGCGGGAGCATCGGTGAGCAGTTCTTC. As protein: CASSQVTSGSIGEQFF.

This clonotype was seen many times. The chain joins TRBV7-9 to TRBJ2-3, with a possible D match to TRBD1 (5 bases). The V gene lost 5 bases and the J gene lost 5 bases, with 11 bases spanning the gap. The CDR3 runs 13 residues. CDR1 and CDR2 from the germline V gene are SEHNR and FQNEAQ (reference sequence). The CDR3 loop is CASSRNQGDTQYF. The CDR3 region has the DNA TGTGCCAGCAGCCGAAATCAGGGAGATACGCAGTATTTT.

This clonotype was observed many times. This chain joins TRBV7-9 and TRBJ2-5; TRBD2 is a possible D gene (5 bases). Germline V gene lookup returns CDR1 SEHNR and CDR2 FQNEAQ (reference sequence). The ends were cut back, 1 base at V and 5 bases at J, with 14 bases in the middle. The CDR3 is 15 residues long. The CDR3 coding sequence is TGTGCCAGCAGCTTAGGGACTCCCAAGCCGGAGACCCAGTACTTC. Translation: CASSLGTPKPETQYF.

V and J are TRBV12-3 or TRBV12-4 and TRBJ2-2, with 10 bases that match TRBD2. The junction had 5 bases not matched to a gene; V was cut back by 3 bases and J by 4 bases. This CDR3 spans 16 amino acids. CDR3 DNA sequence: TGTGCCAGCAGTTTTGGGACTAGCGATTTCACCGGGGAGCTGTTTTTT. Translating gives CASSFGTSDFTGELFF.

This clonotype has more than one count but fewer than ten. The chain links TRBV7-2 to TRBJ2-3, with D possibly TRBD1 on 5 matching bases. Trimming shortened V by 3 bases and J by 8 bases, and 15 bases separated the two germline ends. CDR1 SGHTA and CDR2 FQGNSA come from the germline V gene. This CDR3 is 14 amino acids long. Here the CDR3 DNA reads TGTGCCAGCAGCTTGGGGCTCGGCTCTGTTACGCAGTATTTT. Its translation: CASSLGLGSVTQYF.

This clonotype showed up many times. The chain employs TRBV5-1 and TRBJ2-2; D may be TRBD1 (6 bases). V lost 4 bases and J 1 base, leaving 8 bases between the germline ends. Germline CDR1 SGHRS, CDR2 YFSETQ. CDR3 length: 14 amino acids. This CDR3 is CASSGGQNTGELFF. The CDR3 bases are TGCGCCAGCAGCGGGGGACAGAACACCGGGGAGCTGTTTTTT. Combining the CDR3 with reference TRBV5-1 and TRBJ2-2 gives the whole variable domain KAGVTQTPRYLIKTRGQQVTLSCSPISGHRSVSWYQQTPGQGLQFLFEYFSETQRNKGNFPGRFSGRQFSNSRSEMNVSTLELGDSALYLCASSGGQNTGELFFGEGSRLTVL.

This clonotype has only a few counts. The chain's CDR3 is CAISESEWAGGHNEQFF. The CDR3 region has the DNA TGTGCCATCAGTGAGTCGGAGTGGGCGGGGGGGCACAATGAGCAGTTCTTC. The V and J genes are TRBV10-3 and TRBJ2-1; 9 nucleotides agree with TRBD2. This CDR3 is 17 amino acids long. With V trimmed by 0 bases and J by 5 bases, 8 bases remained unmatched. Germline assignment: CDR1 ENHRY and CDR2 SYGVKD.

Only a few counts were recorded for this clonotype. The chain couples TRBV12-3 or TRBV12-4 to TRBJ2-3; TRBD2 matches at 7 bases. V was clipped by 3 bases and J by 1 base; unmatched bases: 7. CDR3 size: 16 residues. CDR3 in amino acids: CASSFGGRGGTDTQYF. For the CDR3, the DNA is TGTGCCAGCAGTTTCGGGGGGAGGGGTGGCACAGATACGCAGTATTTT.

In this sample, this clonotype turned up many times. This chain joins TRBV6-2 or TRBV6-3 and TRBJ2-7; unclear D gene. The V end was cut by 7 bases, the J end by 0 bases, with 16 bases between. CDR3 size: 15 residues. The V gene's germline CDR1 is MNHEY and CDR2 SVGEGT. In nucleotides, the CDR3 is TGTGCCAGCACCGACGGGCTAACCCACTCCTACGAGCAGTACTTC. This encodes CASTDGLTHSYEQYF.